These 14 T cell receptor beta chains originate from one sample sequenced in a study of CD8 T cells in ankylosing spondylitis. The study's findings and limits: A TCR beta motif of roughly eight highly homologous variants appeared characteristic of ankylosing spondylitis blood.

MiXCR, applied by TCRdb to the 5' RACE reads, yields one record per CDR3 protein. This sample has some 220,000 distinct CDR3 sequences; approximately 7.4% occur once, and the top ten carry over 12%. Antigens of these TCRs are unknown. Sequences were obtained from blood, either unsorted or a sorted T cell fraction (not recorded which). These receptors all stem from a male donor with ankylosing spondylitis.

In its sample, this clonotype was seen a few times. The rearrangement uses TRBV9 and TRBJ2-7; weak D call: TRBD2 (5 bases). Looked up from germline, CDR1 is SGDLS and CDR2 is YYNGEE. CDR3 length: 15 residues. V lost 0 bases and J lost 0, with 10 bases in between. CDR3 bases: TGTGCCAGCAGCGTAGGGAGCGGCTTCTCCTACGAGCAGTACTTC. It translates to CASSVGSGFSYEQYF.

This chain joins TRBV5-1 and TRBJ2-7; 9 positions match TRBD1. Germline assignment: CDR1 SGHRS and CDR2 YFSETQ. The J segment lost 1 base and the V segment lost 3 bases, leaving 5 bases of the junction unmatched. This CDR3 comprises 15 residues. The CDR3 loop reads CASSSYGTGSYEQYF. The CDR3 nucleotides read TGCGCCAGCAGCTCGTATGGGACAGGGTCCTACGAGCAGTACTTC.

Comment on this clonotype: At one end, the junction sequence differs from germline, possibly due to a read error. The chain joins TRBV6-5 to TRBJ2-7; no firm D call. The CDR3 consists of 14 residues. Germline V CDR1 and CDR2: MNHEY, SVGAGI. In DNA form, the CDR3 reads TGTGCCAGCAGTGACTCAGGCGGCTCCTACGAGCAGTACTTC. It yields the protein CASSDSGGSYEQYF.

This clonotype appeared many times. V and J are TRBV29-1 and TRBJ2-7; D gene uncertain. The germline gives CDR1 SQVTM, CDR2 ANQGSEA. V lost 4 bases and J 1 base, leaving 2 bases between the germline ends. The CDR3 covers 10 residues. This CDR3 reads CSVGSYEQYF. CDR3 nucleotides: TGCAGCGTTGGTTCCTACGAGCAGTACTTC.

This clonotype has at least ten counts. The rearrangement links TRBV4-3 to TRBJ2-3, with TRBD2 identical over 13 bases. The trim removed 1 base at V and 4 bases at J, leaving 5 bases unmatched. The CDR3 contains 17 residues. Per the germline V gene, CDR1 is LGHNA and CDR2 is YSLEER. CDR3 in DNA: TGCGCCAGCAGCCAAGTACTAGCGGGAGGGCCGGCAGATACGCAGTATTTT. This encodes CASSQVLAGGPADTQYF.

This clonotype has a count of ten or more. The chain has TRBV29-1 and TRBJ2-7; D perhaps matches TRBD1 (6 bases). V shed 6 bases and J shed 3 bases, with 15 bases lying between them. Germline lookup yields CDR1 SQVTM and CDR2 ANQGSEA. This CDR3 is 13 amino acids long. CDR3 sequence reads: CSVMPGHDYEQYF. The CDR3, as DNA: TGCAGCGTGATGCCGGGACACGACTACGAGCAGTACTTC.

This clonotype was detected a few times. V and J are TRBV29-1 and TRBJ2-7, with TRBD2 as a possible D gene (6 bases). This CDR3 has 14 residues. CDR1 and CDR2 (germline): SQVTM, ANQGSEA. Trimming removed 6 bases at V and 3 bases at J, with 18 bases between. The CDR3 DNA reads TGCAGCGTCGCGGAGCGGGCGGGTTTCTACGAGCAGTACTTC. It specifies CSVAERAGFYEQYF.

This clonotype showed up many times. The chain has TRBV2 and TRBJ2-5; no reliable D call. This CDR3 is built from 10 residues. CDR1 and CDR2 from the germline V gene are SNHLY and FYNNEI. Trimming took off 10 bases at V and 3 bases at J, with 6 bases between the two ends. The CDR3 here is CATQKETQYF. The CDR3 DNA reads TGTGCCACCCAAAAAGAGACCCAGTACTTC.

The chain is built from TRBV5-6 and TRBJ2-7; TRBD2 agrees at 7 bases. The trim removed 2 bases at V and 2 bases at J, leaving 16 bases unmatched. The CDR3 length is 18 residues. From germline, CDR1 is SGHDT and CDR2 YYEEEE. CDR3 sequence: CASSFSIPMGGSPYEQYF. CDR3 DNA sequence: TGTGCCAGCAGCTTTTCAATCCCTATGGGCGGGAGCCCCTACGAGCAGTACTTC.

Concerning this clonotype itself: Being one base from a much bigger clone, this may be a read error. The chain links TRBV28 to TRBJ2-7; D gene uncertain. CDR1 MDHEN and CDR2 SYDVKM come from the germline V gene. The CDR3 loop spans 13 amino acids. CDR3 in amino acids: CASSLYNSYELYF. The CDR3 DNA reads as TGTGCCAGCAGTTTATATAACTCCTACGAGCTGTACTTC.

This clonotype was seen ten or more times. The CDR3 protein is CASSPRPSPTDTQYF. CDR3 sequence (DNA): TGTGCCAGCAGCCCGAGGCCCTCTCCCACAGATACGCAGTATTTT. The V call is TRBV2, the J call TRBJ2-3; D not resolved. The V and J ends lost 6 bases and 2 bases respectively, with 15 bases between them. CDR1 is SNHLY and CDR2 is FYNNEI in the germline V gene. The CDR3 totals 15 residues.

This clonotype was seen many times. The chain is built from TRBV5-1 and TRBJ2-7; 12 nucleotides agree with TRBD2. The V segment lost 1 base and the J segment 4 bases; nucleotides outside the gene matches: 12. The CDR3 sequence is 18 residues long. Per the germline V gene, CDR1 is SGHRS and CDR2 is YFSETQ. This CDR3 reads CASSLTGLAGRGGYEQYF. Here the CDR3 DNA reads TGCGCCAGCAGCTTGACTGGACTAGCGGGGAGAGGGGGTTACGAGCAGTACTTC.

This clonotype was detected ten times or more. The chain couples TRBV4-2 to TRBJ1-5; no firm D call. With 2 bases removed from V and 3 bases from J, the gap between germline ends came to 11 bases. The V gene's germline CDR1 is LGHNA and CDR2 YNFKEQ. The CDR3 is 15 amino acids. CDR3 amino acids: CASSQRTHPNQPQHF. DNA for the CDR3: TGTGCCAGCAGCCAACGGACTCACCCCAATCAGCCCCAGCATTTT.

This clonotype turned up a few times. J is TRBJ1-2 and V is TRBV6-5; 7 nucleotides line up with TRBD1. The CDR3 totals 14 residues. The V gene's germline CDR1 is MNHEY and CDR2 SVGAGI. The trim removed 2 bases at V and 8 bases at J, leaving 8 bases unmatched. Here the CDR3 DNA reads TGTGCCAGCAGTTACATCGACAGGGTGGAAGGCTACACCTTC. It specifies CASSYIDRVEGYTF.